The 15 T cell receptor beta chains reported below all come from one sample, sequenced in a study of T cells in women clearing cervical HPV infection. Clones were sequenced by immunoSEQ multiplex PCR, and TCRdb holds only the in-frame ones, with some missing. Its table records some 31,000 clones. The sample was blood buffy coat. Receptors originate from a woman aged 18 to 75 with a cervical HPV16 infection that either progressed to CIN3+ or cleared (not recorded which).

Worth noting for this clone: Read sequence stops 3 residues before the CDR3 end, and the germline J gene provides the missing end. The V call is TRBV3-1 (or the pseudogene TRBV3-2), the J call TRBJ1-1; TRBD1 matches at 7 bases. The J segment lost 4 bases and the V segment lost 6 bases, leaving 5 bases of the junction unmatched. CDR1 LGHDT and CDR2 YNNKEL come from the germline V gene (reference sequence). The CDR3 is 13 amino acids. The CDR3 DNA, read in part, is TGTGCCAGCAGACAGGGGTATGGCACTGAA. This gives the protein CASRQGYGTE. From start to end, the CDR3 is CASRQGYGTEAFF.

In the case of this clone: The sequenced fragment ends 3 residues before the CDR3 boundary, so the rest is inferred from the germline J gene. This chain links TRBV2 with TRBJ1-2; D remains unclear. Per the germline V gene, CDR1 is SNHLY and CDR2 is FYNNEI. The CDR3 length is 13 residues. CDR3 DNA, as far as it was read: TGTGCCAGCAGTACAAGGGTCGAAGAGACC. This gives the protein CASSTRVEET. In full, the CDR3 reads CASSTRVEETYTF.

On this clone: The observed sequence ends 3 residues before the CDR3 terminus, with the missing tail filled in from the germline J gene. V and J are TRBV28 and TRBJ2-7, with 8 nucleotides matching TRBD1. The CDR3 spans 15 residues. V shed 7 bases, J shed 4 bases, and the junction held 12 bases outside the gene matches. Germline V gene lookup returns CDR1 MDHEN and CDR2 SYDVKM. This CDR3 reads CASTGQGPHGYEQYF. The sequenced CDR3 bases are TGTGCCAGCACCGGACAGGGACCCCACGGGTACGAG. Variable domain in full (rest from reference TRBV28 and TRBJ2-7): DVKVTQSSRYLVKRTGEKVFLECVQDMDHENMFWYRQDPGLGLRLIYFSYDVKMKEKGDIPEGYSVSREKKERFSLILESASTNQTSMYLCASTGQGPHGYEQYFGPGTRLTVT.

The CDR3 protein is CASSRTDTQYF. Partial CDR3 DNA: TGTGCCAGCAGCCGCACAGATACC. V is TRBV7-9 and J is TRBJ2-5, with D unresolved. The sequence runs out 3 residues before the end of the CDR3; the remainder is reconstructed from the germline J gene. CDR1 is SEHNR, CDR2 FQNEAQ, per germline (reference sequence). CDR3 length: 11 residues.

Details on this clone: The sequenced fragment ends 3 residues before the CDR3 boundary, so the rest is inferred from the germline J gene. This chain joins TRBV2 and TRBJ1-1; 9 bases map to TRBD1. Germline CDR1 and CDR2: SNHLY and FYNNEI. CDR3 size: 14 residues. The ends lost 6 bases at V and 4 bases at J; junction bases unmatched: 6. CDR3 in amino acids: CASSWDRVGTEAFF. The DNA read from the CDR3 is TGTGCCAGCAGCTGGGACAGGGTCGGCACTGAA.

Notes on this clone: The read terminates 3 residues before the CDR3 end, so the remaining end is supplied by the germline J gene. V and J are TRBV12-3 or TRBV12-4 and TRBJ1-3; weak D call: TRBD1 (6 bases). V was cut by 6 bases and J by 0 bases, with 12 bases left in between. There are 15 residues in the CDR3. CDR3 DNA, as far as it was read: TGTGCCAGCAGCCCAACAGGGATCTCTGGAAACACC. Translating gives CASSPTGISGNT. From start to end, the CDR3 is CASSPTGISGNTIYF.

A note on this clone: The read stops 3 residues short of the end of the CDR3; the missing end is completed from the germline J gene. The chain employs TRBV7-2 and TRBJ2-4; the D gene is possibly TRBD2 (5 bases). From germline, CDR1 is SGHTA and CDR2 FQGNSA. V was trimmed by 2 bases and J by 3 bases, leaving 11 bases between them. The CDR3 has 15 amino acids. The CDR3 sequence: CASSLRRGGKNIQYF. Partial CDR3 DNA: TGTGCCAGCAGCTTAAGACGGGGTGGCAAAAACATT.

About this clone itself: Read data end 3 residues before the CDR3 end; the end is taken from the germline J gene. The chain uses TRBV7-3 and TRBJ2-5; perhaps TRBD1 as D (5 bases). In germline, CDR1 is SGHTA, CDR2 FQGTGA. Trimming left V 4 bases short and J 5 bases short, with 11 bases between. The CDR3 has 13 residues. CDR3 DNA, as far as it was read: TGTGCCAGCAGCTCGAGGCCAGGGGAGACC. Residues: CASSSRPGET. The whole CDR3 protein is CASSSRPGETQYF.

A note on this clone: Read sequence stops 3 residues before the CDR3 end, and the germline J gene provides the missing end. V is TRBV7-2 and J is TRBJ2-7; D is perhaps TRBD1 (6 bases). The CDR3 has 15 amino acids. The germline V gene has CDR1 SGHTA and CDR2 FQGNSA. Trimming left V 3 bases short and J 3 bases short, with 15 bases between. CDR3 residues: CASSLGSGHSYEQYF. The part of the CDR3 DNA that was read is TGTGCCAGCAGCTTGGGGTCGGGACATAGCTACGAG.

Of note for this clone: The DNA ends 3 residues before the CDR3 does, and the rest of the CDR3 is filled in from the germline J gene. This rearrangement joins TRBV5-3 to TRBJ2-5; perhaps TRBD2 as D (6 bases). TRBV5-3 is identified as an open reading frame with a role that is uncertain. The V end was cut by 1 base, the J end by 3 bases, with 19 bases between. CDR3 size: 17 residues. Here the CDR3 reads CARSLSYYRRGEETQYF. The sequenced part of the CDR3 DNA is TGTGCCAGAAGCTTGTCGTATTATCGGCGGGGAGAAGAGACC.

Worth noting for this clone: The DNA ends 3 residues before the CDR3 does, and the rest of the CDR3 is filled in from the germline J gene. The chain uses TRBV19 and TRBJ2-5; 10 bases match TRBD2. CDR1 LNHDA and CDR2 SQIVND come from the germline V gene (reference sequence). The CDR3 totals 17 residues. With 6 bases clipped from V and 4 bases from J, the junction kept 14 bases outside the gene matches. The CDR3 is CASRRLAGAWGVETQYF. Partial CDR3 DNA: TGTGCCAGTAGAAGGCTAGCGGGAGCTTGGGGGGTAGAGACC.

This chain's CDR3 is CASGLYTGGKVGNQPQHF. The sequenced CDR3 bases are TGTGCTAGTGGTCTTTATACAGGGGGCAAGGTTGGCAATCAGCCC. V usage is TRBV12-5 and J usage is TRBJ1-5; 9 bases line up with TRBD1. From the germline J gene comes the end of the CDR3, since the read stops 3 residues before it. The CDR3 length is 18 residues. Germline V gene sequence: CDR1 LGHNT, CDR2 FRNRAP. V shed 5 bases and J 2 bases; nucleotides not matched to a gene: 13.

Remarks on this clone: The read falls 3 residues short of the CDR3 end, and the missing part is taken from the germline J gene. The gene calls are TRBV19 and TRBJ1-5; 9 bases fit TRBD1. Germline V gives CDR1 LNHDA, CDR2 SQIVND (reference sequence). This CDR3 spans 14 amino acids. The part of the CDR3 DNA that was read is TGTGCCAGTAGTTACCAGGGACAGGGTAGCCCC. It codes for CASSYQGQGSP. The full CDR3 sequence reads CASSYQGQGSPQHF.

Details on this clone: The read gets to within 3 residues of the CDR3 end, and the germline J gene fills in the rest. This chain uses TRBV29-1 with TRBJ1-2, with D possibly matching TRBD1 (6 bases). Germline V gene lookup returns CDR1 SQVTM and CDR2 ANQGSEA. The CDR3 spans 14 residues. V gave up 1 base and J gave up 4 bases, with 13 bases separating them. The CDR3 here is CSVEGSLDSYGYTF. The part of the CDR3 DNA that was read is TGCAGCGTTGAAGGGTCACTGGACAGCTATGGC.

As concerns this clone: The sequenced fragment ends 3 residues before the CDR3 boundary, so the rest is inferred from the germline J gene. The genes are TRBV10-2 and TRBJ2-3; TRBD2 agrees at 7 bases. V lost 6 bases and J lost 0; bases outside the gene matches: 3. This CDR3 region has 14 residues. Germline V CDR1 and CDR2: WSHSY, SAAADI. The sequenced CDR3 bases are TGCGCCAGCAGGAGTAGCGGGAGCACAGATACG. Encoded protein: CASRSSGSTDT. The whole CDR3 reads CASRSSGSTDTQYF.